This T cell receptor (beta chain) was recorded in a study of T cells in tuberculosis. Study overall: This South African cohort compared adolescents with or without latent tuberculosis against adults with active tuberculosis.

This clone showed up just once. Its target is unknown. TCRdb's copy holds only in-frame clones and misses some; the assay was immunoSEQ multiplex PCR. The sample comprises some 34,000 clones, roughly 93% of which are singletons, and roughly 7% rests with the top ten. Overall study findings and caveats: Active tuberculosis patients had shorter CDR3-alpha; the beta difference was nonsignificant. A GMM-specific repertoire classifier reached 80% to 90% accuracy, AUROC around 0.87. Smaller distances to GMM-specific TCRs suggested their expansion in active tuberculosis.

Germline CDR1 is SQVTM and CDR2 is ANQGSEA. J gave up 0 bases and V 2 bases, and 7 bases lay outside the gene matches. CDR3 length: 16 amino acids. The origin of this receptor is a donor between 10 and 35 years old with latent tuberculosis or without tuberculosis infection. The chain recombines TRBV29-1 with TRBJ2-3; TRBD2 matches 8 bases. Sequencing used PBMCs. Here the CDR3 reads CSVEPGGAPSTDTQYF. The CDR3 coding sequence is TGCAGCGTTGAACCCGGGGGGGCACCAAGCACAGATACGCAGTATTTT.